A selection of T cell receptor beta chains follows, all from one sample in a study of T cell responses to AZD1222 COVID-19 vaccine. TCRdb keeps only in-frame clones here, not all; method: immunoSEQ multiplex PCR. The repertoire holds approximately 150,000 clones, with approximately 86% as singletons. Sequencing was performed on peripheral blood, taken 28 days after the second AZD1222 dose. The origin of the receptors is an adult who received the AZD1222 COVID-19 vaccine. CDR3s leave out the opening cysteine and the closing phenylalanine or tryptophan. Expanded clones get a size class; other rows say once, few or many, or leave the size out.

J: TRBJ2-7; V: TRBV7-9; size: .; CDR3: ASSSLGEQY
J: TRBJ1-1; V: TRBV27; size: .; CDR3: ASSLTGVGTEAF
J: TRBJ2-1; V: TRBV5-1; size: .; CDR3: ASSLLGPDNEQF
J: TRBJ2-1; V: TRBV19; size: .; CDR3: ASSIVGEQF
J: TRBJ1-2; V: TRBV10-2; size: once; CDR3: ASSPDRGLYGYT
J: TRBJ1-1; V: TRBV2; size: .; CDR3: ASSEAPGPVTEAF
J: TRBJ1-3; V: TRBV5-1; size: .; CDR3: ASSIDRGSGNTIY
J: TRBJ1-1; V: TRBV7-2; size: .; CDR3: ASSPTWIVNTEAF
J: TRBJ2-7; V: TRBV19; size: .; CDR3: ASSISRGSHEQY
J: TRBJ2-5; V: TRBV27; size: .; CDR3: ASSFSGTGPKTQY
J: TRBJ2-3; V: TRBV21-1; size: once; CDR3: ASSKQGLADTQY
J: TRBJ1-1; V: TRBV19; size: .; CDR3: ASSRELGGSYTEAF
J: TRBJ1-5; V: TRBV6-6; size: .; CDR3: ASSYRGQSNQPQH
J: TRBJ1-1; V: TRBV19; size: few; CDR3: ASRLRRGSEAF
J: TRBJ2-5; V: TRBV2; size: .; CDR3: ASSPGTTLWGTQY
J: TRBJ1-5; V: TRBV11-2; size: .; CDR3: ASSLVLGSGPQH
J: TRBJ1-2; V: TRBV28; size: once; CDR3: ASSLIGGGGYT
J: TRBJ1-6; V: TRBV13; size: .; CDR3: ASSFHNSPLH
J: TRBJ2-1; V: TRBV21-1; size: .; CDR3: ASSKAETSPNEQF
J: TRBJ1-5; V: TRBV10-3; size: .; CDR3: AISDSGNQPQH
J: TRBJ2-6; V: TRBV27; size: .; CDR3: ASSFVVTGANVLT
J: TRBJ1-1; V: TRBV6-5; size: .; CDR3: ASSLQGMNTEAF
J: TRBJ1-1; V: TRBV12-3/TRBV12-4; size: once; CDR3: ATEWGGTEAF
J: TRBJ1-5; V: TRBV2; size: .; CDR3: ASSVESTYQPQH
J: TRBJ2-3; V: TRBV7-7; size: .; CDR3: ASSIGRAVTDTQY
J: TRBJ2-3; V: TRBV2; size: few; CDR3: ASSDVGSVTQY
J: TRBJ2-3; V: TRBV30; size: .; CDR3: AWSVGGTAGDTQY
J: TRBJ2-2; V: TRBV4-1; size: .; CDR3: ASSQISARDNTGELF
J: TRBJ2-1; V: TRBV24-1; size: .; CDR3: ATRQFNEQF
J: TRBJ2-7; V: TRBV19; size: .; CDR3: ASSISGVFSYEQY
J: TRBJ2-3; V: TRBV6-4; size: .; CDR3: ASSDELADTQY
J: TRBJ2-1; V: TRBV30; size: few; CDR3: AWSVKGTGGSYNEQF
J: TRBJ2-1; V: TRBV15; size: .; CDR3: ATSSDLGSYNEQF
J: TRBJ2-5; V: TRBV18; size: .; CDR3: ASSPSRGGSETQY
J: TRBJ2-7; V: TRBV6-5; size: .; CDR3: ASSQRYEQY
J: TRBJ1-2; V: TRBV6-1; size: .; CDR3: ASSESQGRGYT
J: TRBJ2-3; V: TRBV5-1; size: .; CDR3: ASSPLSDRGTDTQY
J: TRBJ2-7; V: TRBV7-8; size: .; CDR3: ASSLQAPYEQY
J: TRBJ1-5; V: TRBV10-1; size: .; CDR3: ASSDESNQPQH
J: TRBJ1-5; V: TRBV6-5; size: .; CDR3: ASKGGQALKGPQH
J: TRBJ1-4; V: TRBV6-6; size: .; CDR3: ASSYSGEKLF
J: TRBJ2-3; V: TRBV28; size: .; CDR3: ASSLFLAVSTDTQY
J: TRBJ2-2; V: TRBV7-8; size: .; CDR3: ASSPLASGRTITGELF
J: TRBJ1-3; V: TRBV27; size: .; CDR3: ASRPGGTAGNTIY
J: TRBJ2-3; V: TRBV19; size: .; CDR3: ASSIASSGGPQDTQY
J: TRBJ1-4; V: TRBV7-9; size: .; CDR3: ASSLSAGSNEKLF
J: TRBJ2-5; V: TRBV29-1; size: .; CDR3: TRLGEVGTQY
J: TRBJ2-7; V: TRBV27; size: .; CDR3: ASSHSWRGVYEQY
J: TRBJ1-2; V: TRBV18; size: .; CDR3: ASSPSRDLYSDYT
J: TRBJ2-1; V: TRBV19; size: .; CDR3: ASSRQGKGEQF
J: TRBJ1-4; V: TRBV5-1; size: .; CDR3: ASSLGERANEKLF
J: TRBJ1-5; V: TRBV28; size: few; CDR3: ASSSSTRPQH
J: TRBJ2-7; V: TRBV4-2; size: .; CDR3: ASSPTVVVYEQY
J: TRBJ1-2; V: TRBV15; size: .; CDR3: ATRDAANYGYT
J: TRBJ2-3; V: TRBV5-1; size: .; CDR3: ASSLVPSTDTQY